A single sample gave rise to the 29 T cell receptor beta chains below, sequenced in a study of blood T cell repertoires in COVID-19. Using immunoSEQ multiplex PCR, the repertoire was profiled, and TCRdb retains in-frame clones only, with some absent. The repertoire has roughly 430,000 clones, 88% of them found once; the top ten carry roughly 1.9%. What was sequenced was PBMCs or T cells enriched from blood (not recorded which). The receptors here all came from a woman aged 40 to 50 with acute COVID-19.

CDR3 DNA: TGTGCCAGCAGCATGGCAGGGTGGCAGATCTATGGCTACACCTTC. Protein product: CASSMAGWQIYGYTF. This rearrangement joins TRBV28 to TRBJ1-2; TRBD1 is a possible D gene (5 bases). The CDR3 is 15 amino acids. The V gene lost 6 bases and the J gene lost 4 bases, with 18 bases spanning the gap. Germline lookup yields CDR1 MDHEN and CDR2 SYDVKM.

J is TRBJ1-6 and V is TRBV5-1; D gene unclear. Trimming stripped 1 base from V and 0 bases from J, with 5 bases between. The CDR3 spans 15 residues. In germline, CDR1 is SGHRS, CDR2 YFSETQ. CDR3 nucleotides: TGCGCCAGCAGCTTGACAGACTCCTATAATTCACCCCTCCACTTT. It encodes CASSLTDSYNSPLHF. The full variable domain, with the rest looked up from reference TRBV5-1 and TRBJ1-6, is KAGVTQTPRYLIKTRGQQVTLSCSPISGHRSVSWYQQTPGQGLQFLFEYFSETQRNKGNFPGRFSGRQFSNSRSEMNVSTLELGDSALYLCASSLTDSYNSPLHFGNGTRLTVT.

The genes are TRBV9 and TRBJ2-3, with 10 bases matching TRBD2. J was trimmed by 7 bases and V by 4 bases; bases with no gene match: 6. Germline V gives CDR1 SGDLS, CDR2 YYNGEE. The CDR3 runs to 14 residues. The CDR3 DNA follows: TGTGCCAGCAGCCCAAGCGGGGGGGCGTATACGCAGTATTTT. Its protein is CASSPSGGAYTQYF.

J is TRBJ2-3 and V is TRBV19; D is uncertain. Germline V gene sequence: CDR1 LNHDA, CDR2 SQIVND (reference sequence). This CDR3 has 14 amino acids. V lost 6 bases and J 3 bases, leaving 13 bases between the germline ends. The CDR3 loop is CASSTTYLTDTQYF. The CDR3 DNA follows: TGTGCCAGTAGCACCACCTACTTAACAGATACGCAGTATTTT.

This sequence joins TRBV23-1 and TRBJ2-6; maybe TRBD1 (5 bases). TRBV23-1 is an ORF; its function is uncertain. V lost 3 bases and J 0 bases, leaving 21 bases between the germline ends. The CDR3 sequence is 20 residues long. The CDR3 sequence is CASSQDPDSPLLSGANVLTF. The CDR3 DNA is TGCGCCAGCAGTCAGGACCCAGACAGTCCACTACTCTCTGGGGCCAACGTCCTGACTTTC.

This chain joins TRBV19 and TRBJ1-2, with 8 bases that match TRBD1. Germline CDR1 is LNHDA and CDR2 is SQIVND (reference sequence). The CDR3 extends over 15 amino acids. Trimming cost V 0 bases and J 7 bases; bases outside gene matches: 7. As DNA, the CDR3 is TGTGCCAGTAGTATAGACACCGGGACAGGTAGTGGCTACACCTTC. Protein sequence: CASSIDTGTGSGYTF.

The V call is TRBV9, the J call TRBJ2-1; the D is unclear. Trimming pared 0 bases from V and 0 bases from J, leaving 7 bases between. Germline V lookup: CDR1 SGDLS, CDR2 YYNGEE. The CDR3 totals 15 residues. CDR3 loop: CASSVGRSSYNEQFF. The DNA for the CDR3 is TGTGCCAGCAGCGTAGGACGGAGCTCCTACAATGAGCAGTTCTTC.

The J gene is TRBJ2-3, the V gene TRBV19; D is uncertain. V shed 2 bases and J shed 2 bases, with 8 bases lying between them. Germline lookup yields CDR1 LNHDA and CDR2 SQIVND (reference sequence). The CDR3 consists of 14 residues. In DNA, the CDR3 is TGTGCCAGTAGTATAACACCGAACACAGATACGCAGTATTTT. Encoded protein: CASSITPNTDTQYF.

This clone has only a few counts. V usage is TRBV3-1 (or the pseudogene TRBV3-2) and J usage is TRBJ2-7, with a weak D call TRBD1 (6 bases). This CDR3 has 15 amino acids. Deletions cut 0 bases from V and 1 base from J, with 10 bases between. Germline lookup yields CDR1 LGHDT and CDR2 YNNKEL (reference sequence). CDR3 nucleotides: TGTGCCAGCAGCCAAGATTTCACAGGGTCCTACGAGCAGTACTTC. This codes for CASSQDFTGSYEQYF.

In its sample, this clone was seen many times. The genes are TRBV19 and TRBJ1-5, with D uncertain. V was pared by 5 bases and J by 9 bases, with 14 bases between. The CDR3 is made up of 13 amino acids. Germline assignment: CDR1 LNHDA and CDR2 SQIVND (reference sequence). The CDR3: CASSPRREGPQHF. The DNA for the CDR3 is TGTGCCAGTAGTCCCCGGAGAGAAGGGCCCCAGCATTTT.

CDR3 DNA: TGTGCCAGCAGAGATGGACAGGGGGTCAATGGCGGCTACACCTTC. Protein product: CASRDGQGVNGGYTF. The rearrangement uses TRBV6-4 and TRBJ1-2; TRBD1 matches 10 bases. This CDR3 has 15 amino acids. The trim removed 6 bases at V and 8 bases at J, leaving 12 bases unmatched. Germline V gene lookup returns CDR1 MRHNA and CDR2 SNTAGT.

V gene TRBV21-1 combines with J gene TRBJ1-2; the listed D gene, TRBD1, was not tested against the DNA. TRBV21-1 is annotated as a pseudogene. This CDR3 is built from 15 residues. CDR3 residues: CASSNPSTGGLGYTF. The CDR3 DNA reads TGTGCCAGCAGCAACCCATCGACAGGGGGCCTTGGCTACACCTTC.

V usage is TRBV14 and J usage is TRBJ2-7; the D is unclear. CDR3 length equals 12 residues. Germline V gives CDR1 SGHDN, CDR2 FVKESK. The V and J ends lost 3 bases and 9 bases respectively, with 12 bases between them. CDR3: CASSQPLSRQYF. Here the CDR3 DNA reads TGTGCCAGCAGCCAGCCTTTATCGCGGCAGTACTTC.

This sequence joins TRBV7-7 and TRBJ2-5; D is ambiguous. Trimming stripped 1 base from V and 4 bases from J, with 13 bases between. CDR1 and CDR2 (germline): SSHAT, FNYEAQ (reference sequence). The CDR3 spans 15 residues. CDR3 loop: CASSLVGGVGETQYF. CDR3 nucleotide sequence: TGTGCCAGCAGCTTAGTCGGCGGAGTGGGAGAGACCCAGTACTTC.

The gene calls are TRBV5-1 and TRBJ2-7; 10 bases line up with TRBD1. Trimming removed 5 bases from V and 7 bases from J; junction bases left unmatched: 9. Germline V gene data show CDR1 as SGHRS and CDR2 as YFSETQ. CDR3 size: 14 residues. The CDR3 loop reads CASSRDRGLGEQYF. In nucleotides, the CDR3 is TGCGCCAGCAGTCGGGACAGGGGTTTGGGAGAGCAGTACTTC.

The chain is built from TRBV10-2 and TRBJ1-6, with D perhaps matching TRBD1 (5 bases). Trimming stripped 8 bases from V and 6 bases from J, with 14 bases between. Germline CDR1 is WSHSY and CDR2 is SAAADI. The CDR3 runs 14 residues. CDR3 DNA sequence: TGCGCCAGCCTCAGGGCCAGAAGTAATTCACCCCTCCACTTT. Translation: CASLRARSNSPLHF.

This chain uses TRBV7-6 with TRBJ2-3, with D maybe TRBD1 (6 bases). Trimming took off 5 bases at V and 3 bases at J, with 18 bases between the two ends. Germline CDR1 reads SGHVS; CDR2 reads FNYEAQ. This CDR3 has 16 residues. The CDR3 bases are TGTGCCAGCAGCCTCGACACAGGGTCCAGGACAGATACGCAGTATTTT. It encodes CASSLDTGSRTDTQYF.

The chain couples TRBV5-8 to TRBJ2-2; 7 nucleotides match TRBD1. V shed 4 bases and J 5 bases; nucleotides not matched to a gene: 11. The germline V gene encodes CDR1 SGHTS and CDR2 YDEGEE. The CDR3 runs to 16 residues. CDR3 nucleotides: TGTGCCAGCAGCCCCCAGGGGGATCTTTTGACCGGGGAGCTGTTTTTT. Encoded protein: CASSPQGDLLTGELFF.

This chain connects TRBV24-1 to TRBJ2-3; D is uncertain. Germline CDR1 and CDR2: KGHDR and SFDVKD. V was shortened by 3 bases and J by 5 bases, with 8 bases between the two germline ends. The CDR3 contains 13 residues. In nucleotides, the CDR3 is TGTGCCACCAGTGATCCTTACGGAGATACGCAGTATTTT. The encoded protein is CATSDPYGDTQYF.

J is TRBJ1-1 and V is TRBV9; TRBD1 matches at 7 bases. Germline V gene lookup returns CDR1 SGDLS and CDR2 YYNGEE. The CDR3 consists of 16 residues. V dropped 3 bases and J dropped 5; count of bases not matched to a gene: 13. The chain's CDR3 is CASSGVQGGGRTEAFF. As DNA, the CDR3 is TGTGCCAGCAGCGGAGTGCAGGGGGGCGGTCGGACTGAAGCTTTCTTT.

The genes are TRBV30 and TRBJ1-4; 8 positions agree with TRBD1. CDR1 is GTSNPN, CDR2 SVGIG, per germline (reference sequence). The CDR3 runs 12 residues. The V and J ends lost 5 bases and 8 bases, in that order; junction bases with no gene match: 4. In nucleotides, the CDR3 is TGTGCCTGGTCGCACAGGGGGGAAAAACTGTTTTTT. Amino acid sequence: CAWSHRGEKLFF.

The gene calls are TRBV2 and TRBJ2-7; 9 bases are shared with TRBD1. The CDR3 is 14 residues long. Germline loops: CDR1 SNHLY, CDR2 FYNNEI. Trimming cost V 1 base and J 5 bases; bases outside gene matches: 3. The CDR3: CASSEDRGRDEQYF. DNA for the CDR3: TGTGCCAGCAGTGAAGACAGGGGGCGCGACGAGCAGTACTTC.

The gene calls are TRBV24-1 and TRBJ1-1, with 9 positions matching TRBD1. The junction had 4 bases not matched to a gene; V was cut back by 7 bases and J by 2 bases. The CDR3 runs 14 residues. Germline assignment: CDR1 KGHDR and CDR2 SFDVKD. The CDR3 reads CATSPGQGNTEAFF. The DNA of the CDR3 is TGTGCCACCAGCCCGGGACAGGGAAACACTGAAGCTTTCTTT.

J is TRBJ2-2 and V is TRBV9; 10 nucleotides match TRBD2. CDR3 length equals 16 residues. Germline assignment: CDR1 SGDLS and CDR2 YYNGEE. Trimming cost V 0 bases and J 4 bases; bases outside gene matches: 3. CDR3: CASSVDPSGGTGELFF. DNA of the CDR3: TGTGCCAGCAGCGTAGACCCTAGCGGGGGCACCGGGGAGCTGTTTTTT.

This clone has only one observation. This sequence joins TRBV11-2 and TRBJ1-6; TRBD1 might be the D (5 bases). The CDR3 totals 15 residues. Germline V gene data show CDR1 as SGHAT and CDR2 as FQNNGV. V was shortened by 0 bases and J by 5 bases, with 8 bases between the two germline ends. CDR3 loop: CASSLEGADNSPLHF. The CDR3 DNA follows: TGTGCCAGCAGCTTAGAAGGGGCAGATAATTCACCCCTCCACTTT.

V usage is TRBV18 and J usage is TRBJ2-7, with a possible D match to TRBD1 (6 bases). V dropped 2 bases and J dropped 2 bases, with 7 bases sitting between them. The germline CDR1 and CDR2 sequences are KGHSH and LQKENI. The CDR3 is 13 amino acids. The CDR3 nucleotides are TGTGCCAGCTCACCAGAGGGGGCCTACGAGCAGTACTTC. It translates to CASSPEGAYEQYF. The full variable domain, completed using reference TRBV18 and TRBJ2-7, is NAGVMQNPRHLVRRRGQEARLRCSPMKGHSHVYWYRQLPEEGLKFMVYLQKENIIDESGMPKERFSAEFPKEGPSILRIQQVVRGDSAAYFCASSPEGAYEQYFGPGTRLTVT.

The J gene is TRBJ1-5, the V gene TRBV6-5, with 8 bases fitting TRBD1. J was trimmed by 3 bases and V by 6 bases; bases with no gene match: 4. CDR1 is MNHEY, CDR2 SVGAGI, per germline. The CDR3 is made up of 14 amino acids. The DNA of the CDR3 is TGTGCCAGCAGATGGGACAGGCTCAATCAGCCCCAGCATTTT. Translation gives CASRWDRLNQPQHF.

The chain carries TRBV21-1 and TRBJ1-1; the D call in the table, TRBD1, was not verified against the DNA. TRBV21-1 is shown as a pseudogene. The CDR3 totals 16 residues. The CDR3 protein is CASSKDERGIYTEAFF. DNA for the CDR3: TGTGCCAGCAGCAAAGACGAGAGGGGGATTTACACTGAAGCTTTCTTT.

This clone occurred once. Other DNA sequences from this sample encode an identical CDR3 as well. The CDR3 bases are TGTGCCTGGAGGGGACAGAGCAATCAGCCCCAGCATTTT. Residues: CAWRGQSNQPQHF. The V and J genes are TRBV30 and TRBJ1-5; 7 bases line up with TRBD1. Germline assignment: CDR1 GTSNPN and CDR2 SVGIG (reference sequence). Trimming took 3 bases from V and 1 from J; bases not matched to a gene: 0. The CDR3 totals 13 residues.